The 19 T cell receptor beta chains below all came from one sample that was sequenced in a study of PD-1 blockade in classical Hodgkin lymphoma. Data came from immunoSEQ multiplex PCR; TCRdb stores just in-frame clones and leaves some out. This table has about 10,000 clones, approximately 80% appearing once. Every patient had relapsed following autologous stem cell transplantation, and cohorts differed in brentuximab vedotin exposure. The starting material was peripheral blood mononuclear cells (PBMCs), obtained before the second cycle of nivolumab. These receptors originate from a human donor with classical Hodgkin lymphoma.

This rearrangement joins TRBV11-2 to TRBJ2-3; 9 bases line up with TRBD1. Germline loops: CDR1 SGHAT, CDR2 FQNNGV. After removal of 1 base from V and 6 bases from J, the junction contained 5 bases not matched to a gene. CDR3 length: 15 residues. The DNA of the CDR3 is TGTGCCAGCAGCTTAGGGACAGGGGTTTGGGATACGCAGTATTTT. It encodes CASSLGTGVWDTQYF.

The CDR3 spells CASSLAMAGGPLETQYF. CDR3 coding DNA: TGTGCCAGCAGCTTAGCGATGGCGGGAGGGCCGTTGGAGACCCAGTACTTC. The rearrangement links TRBV7-9 to TRBJ2-5; 9 nucleotides line up with TRBD2. The CDR3 consists of 17 residues. With 0 bases clipped from V and 5 bases from J, the junction kept 10 bases outside the gene matches. Germline assignment: CDR1 SEHNR and CDR2 FQNEAQ (reference sequence).

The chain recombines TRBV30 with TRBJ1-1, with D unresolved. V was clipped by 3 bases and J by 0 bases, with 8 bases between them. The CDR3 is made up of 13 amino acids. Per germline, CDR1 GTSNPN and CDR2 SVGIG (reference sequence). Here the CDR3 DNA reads TGTGCCTGGAGGCTGGCCCTGAACACTGAAGCTTTCTTT. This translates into CAWRLALNTEAFF.

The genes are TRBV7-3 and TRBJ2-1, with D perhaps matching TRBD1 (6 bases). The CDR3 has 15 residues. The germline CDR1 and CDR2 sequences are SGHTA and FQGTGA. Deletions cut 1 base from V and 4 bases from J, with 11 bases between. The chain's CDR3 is CASSLNREGYNEQFF. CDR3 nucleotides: TGTGCCAGCAGCTTAAACAGGGAAGGGTACAATGAGCAGTTCTTC.

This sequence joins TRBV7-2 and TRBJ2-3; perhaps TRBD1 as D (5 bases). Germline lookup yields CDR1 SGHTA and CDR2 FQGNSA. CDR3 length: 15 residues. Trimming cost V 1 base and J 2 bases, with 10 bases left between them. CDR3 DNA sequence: TGTGCCAGCAGCTTAGGACAGAAGACCACAGATACGCAGTATTTT. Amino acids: CASSLGQKTTDTQYF.

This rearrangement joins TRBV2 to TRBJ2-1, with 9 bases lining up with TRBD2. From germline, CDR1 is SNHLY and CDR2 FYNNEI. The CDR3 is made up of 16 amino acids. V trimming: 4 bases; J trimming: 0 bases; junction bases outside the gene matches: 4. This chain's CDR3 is CASSATSGPSYNEQFF. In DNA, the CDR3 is TGTGCCAGCAGTGCGACTAGCGGACCCTCCTACAATGAGCAGTTCTTC.

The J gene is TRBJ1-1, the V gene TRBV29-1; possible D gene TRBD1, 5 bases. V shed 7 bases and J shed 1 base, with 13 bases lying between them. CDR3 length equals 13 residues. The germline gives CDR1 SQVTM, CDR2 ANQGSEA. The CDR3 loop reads CSARQRGNTEAFF. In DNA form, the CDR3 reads TGCAGCGCACGACAGCGGGGGAACACTGAAGCTTTCTTT.

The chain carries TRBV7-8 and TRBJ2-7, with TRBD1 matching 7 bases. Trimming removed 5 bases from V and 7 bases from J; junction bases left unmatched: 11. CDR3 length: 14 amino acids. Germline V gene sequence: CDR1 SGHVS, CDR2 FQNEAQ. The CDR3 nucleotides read TGTGCCAGCAGCACCGACAGGGCCGTTTTGGAGCAGTACTTC. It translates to CASSTDRAVLEQYF. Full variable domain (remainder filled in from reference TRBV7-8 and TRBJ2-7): GAGVSQSPRYKVAKRGQDVALRCDPISGHVSLFWYQQALGQGPEFLTYFQNEAQLDKSGLPSDRFFAERPEGSVSTLKIQRTQQEDSAVYLCASSTDRAVLEQYFGPGTRLTVT.

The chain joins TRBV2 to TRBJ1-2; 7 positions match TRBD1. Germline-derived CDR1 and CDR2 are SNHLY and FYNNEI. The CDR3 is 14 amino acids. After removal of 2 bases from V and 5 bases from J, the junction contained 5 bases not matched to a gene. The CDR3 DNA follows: TGTGCCAGCAGTGAAATCCAGGGGGGGTATGGCTACACCTTC. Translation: CASSEIQGGYGYTF.

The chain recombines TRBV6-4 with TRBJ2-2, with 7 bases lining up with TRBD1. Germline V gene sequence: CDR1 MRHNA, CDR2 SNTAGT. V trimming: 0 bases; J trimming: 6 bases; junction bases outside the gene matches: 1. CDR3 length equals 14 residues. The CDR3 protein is CASSDSGGAGELFF. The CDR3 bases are TGTGCCAGCAGTGACTCAGGGGGCGCCGGGGAGCTGTTTTTT.

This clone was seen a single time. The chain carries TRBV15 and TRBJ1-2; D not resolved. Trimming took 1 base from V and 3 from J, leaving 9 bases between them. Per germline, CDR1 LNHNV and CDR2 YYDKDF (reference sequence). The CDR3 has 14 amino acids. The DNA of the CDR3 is TGTGCCACCAGCAGAGTACTGTCCCACTATGGCTACACCTTC. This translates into CATSRVLSHYGYTF.

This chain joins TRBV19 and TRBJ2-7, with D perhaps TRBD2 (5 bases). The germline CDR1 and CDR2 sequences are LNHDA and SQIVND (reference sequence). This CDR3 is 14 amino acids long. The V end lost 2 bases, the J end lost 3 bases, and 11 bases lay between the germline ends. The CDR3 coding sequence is TGTGCCAGTAGTATAACAACCGGGGTCTACGAGCAGTACTTC. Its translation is CASSITTGVYEQYF.

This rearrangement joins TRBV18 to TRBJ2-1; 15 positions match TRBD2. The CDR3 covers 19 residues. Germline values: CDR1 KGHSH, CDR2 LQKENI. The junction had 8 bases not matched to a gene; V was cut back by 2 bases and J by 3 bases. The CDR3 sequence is CASSPTVGLAGGIYNEQFF. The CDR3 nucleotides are TGTGCCAGCTCACCAACGGTGGGACTAGCGGGAGGCATCTACAATGAGCAGTTCTTC. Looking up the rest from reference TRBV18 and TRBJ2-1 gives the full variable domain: NAGVMQNPRHLVRRRGQEARLRCSPMKGHSHVYWYRQLPEEGLKFMVYLQKENIIDESGMPKERFSAEFPKEGPSILRIQQVVRGDSAAYFCASSPTVGLAGGIYNEQFFGPGTRLTVL.

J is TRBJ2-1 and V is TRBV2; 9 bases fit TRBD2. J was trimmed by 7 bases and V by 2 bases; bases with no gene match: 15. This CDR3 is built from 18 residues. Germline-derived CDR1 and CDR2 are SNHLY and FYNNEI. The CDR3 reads CASSEPGAAGGPGNEQFF. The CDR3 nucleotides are TGTGCCAGCAGTGAACCGGGTGCGGCGGGAGGGCCGGGGAATGAGCAGTTCTTC.

DNA of the CDR3: TGTGCCAGCAGACACCACTCCTACGAGCAGTACTTC. It specifies CASRHHSYEQYF. V and J are TRBV6-6 and TRBJ2-7; no clear D gene. V lost 6 bases and J 0 bases, leaving 6 bases between the germline ends. The CDR3 consists of 12 residues. CDR1 is MNHNY and CDR2 is SVGAGI in the germline V gene (reference sequence).

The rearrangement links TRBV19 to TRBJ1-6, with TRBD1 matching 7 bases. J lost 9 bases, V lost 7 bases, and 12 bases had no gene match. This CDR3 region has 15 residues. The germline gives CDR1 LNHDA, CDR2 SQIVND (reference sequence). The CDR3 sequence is CASTPAHRGRSPLHF. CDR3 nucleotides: TGTGCCAGTACCCCTGCGCACAGGGGACGTTCACCCCTCCACTTT.

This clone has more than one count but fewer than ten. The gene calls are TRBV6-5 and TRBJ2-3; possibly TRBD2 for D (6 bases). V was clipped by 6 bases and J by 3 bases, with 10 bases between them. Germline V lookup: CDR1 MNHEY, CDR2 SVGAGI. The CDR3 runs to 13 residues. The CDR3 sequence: CASRQLATDTQYF. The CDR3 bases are TGTGCCAGCAGACAACTAGCAACAGATACGCAGTATTTT.

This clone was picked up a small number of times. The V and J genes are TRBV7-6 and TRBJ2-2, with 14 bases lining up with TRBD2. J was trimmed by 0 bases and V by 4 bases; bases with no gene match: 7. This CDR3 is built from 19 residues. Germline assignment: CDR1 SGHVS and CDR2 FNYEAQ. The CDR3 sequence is CASSSGLAGAHPNTGELFF. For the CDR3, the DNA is TGTGCCAGCAGCTCGGGACTAGCGGGAGCACATCCGAACACCGGGGAGCTGTTTTTT.

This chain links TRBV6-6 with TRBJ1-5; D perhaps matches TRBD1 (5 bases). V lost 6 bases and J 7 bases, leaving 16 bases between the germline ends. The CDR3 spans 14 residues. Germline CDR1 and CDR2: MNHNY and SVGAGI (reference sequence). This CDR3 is CASSVDGGGQPQHF. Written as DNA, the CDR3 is TGTGCCAGCAGCGTGGACGGGGGAGGGCAGCCCCAGCATTTT.